This record covers a single T cell receptor (beta chain). This clone has a handful of counts. Its antigen is unknown. There are no base qualities to consult, and no much larger clone falls within one base. The immunoSEQ Assay was the method used to sequence TCRbeta CDR3 regions. After extraction, genomic DNA underwent amplification by bias-controlled multiplex PCR, followed by high-throughput sequencing. As for the original processing: To quantify the absolute abundance of every unique TCRbeta CDR3 region, sequences were collapsed and filtered. T cell fraction was estimated by normalizing TCRbeta template counts to usable DNA, with usable DNA measured through amplification of reference genes found in all nucleated cells. Repertoire TCRs were annotated as SARS-CoV-2-specific when V gene, CDR3 amino acid sequence and J gene were exactly matched to a known reactive TCR set. The reference SARS-CoV-2 TCR set came from MIRA and was filtered for enrichment in COVID-19-positive ImmuneCODE repertoires, removing public or cross-reactive TCRs. Using the MIRA antigens, annotated TCRs were further analysed by specific ORF or by position within an ORF. Depth was the summed frequency of annotated unique rearrangements, while breadth was defined as annotated unique rearrangements over total unique productive rearrangements. Group comparisons of TCR breadth used two-sided Wilcoxon rank-sum tests. Held by TCRdb, this immuneACCESS table contains in-frame sequences only and omits some clones. Under half of the omission traces to an unresolved V gene where checked; the cause of the rest is unknown. V, J and clone size are taken as reported in that table, and D and trimming were inferred from the DNA itself. A total of about 410,000 clones appear in this sample, roughly nine tenths of them only once. Approximately 3.7% of the sample belongs to the ten largest clones.

This record belongs to a study of Ad26.COV2.S vaccination and SARS-CoV-2 variants (dated by TCRdb to the early 2020s). With respect to the entire study: Donors in the vaccine arm were drawn from COV1001, a multicentre, randomized, double-blind, placebo-controlled phase I-IIa trial testing Ad26.COV2.S in healthy adults. Ad26.COV2.S was administered intramuscularly at 5 x 10^10 or 1 x 10^11 viral particles, either as a single shot or as two shots given 56 days apart. The specificity and breadth of SARS-CoV-2-reactive T cell receptors after Ad26.COV2.S vaccination were assessed by TCRbeta repertoire sequencing. The TCR-sequenced set comprised approximately 30 samples: about 19 Ad26.COV2.S vaccine recipients, 5 placebo recipients and 8 SARS-CoV-2 convalescent individuals. Trial participants were randomized into five groups of five: low-dose or high-dose Ad26.COV2.S given once or twice, or placebo on both occasions. Blinding of investigators to trial group allocation was maintained during experiments and outcome assessment.

The CDR1 and CDR2 encoded by the germline V gene (reference sequence) are SEHNR and FQNEAQ. V lost 1 base and J lost 6 bases; the stretch between them is 15 bases long. The CDR3 goes from the cysteine to the phenylalanine over 15 residues. The sequence is cut down to CDR3 DNA, 45 bases in frame from base 1. Overall study results and their limits: The study was not powered to compare responses between vaccine doses or regimens. Higher spike-specific TCR breadth was observed in Ad26.COV2.S recipients than in placebo recipients (P = 0.0014). After vaccination, substantial breadth of spike-specific CD8+ and CD4+ T cell responses was reported. Non-spike TCR breadth was comparable between vaccine and placebo recipients, consistent with the vaccine containing only spike. According to the authors, total T cell responses may have been underestimated by the TCR breadth and depth analyses.

The treatment or condition label of this sample denotes: 15 to 20 received Ad26.COV2.S at low or high dose, single or two shots; about 5 received placebo; per-sample allocation not given. Repertoires of vaccine and placebo recipients were sequenced from samples collected on day 63 after the first injection. Cohort 1b enrolled 25 or so adults aged 18-55 years at a single site in Boston, USA, between 29 July and 7 August 2020. Ad26.COV2.S was a replication-incompetent adenovirus type 26 vector that expressed a prefusion-stabilized SARS-CoV-2 spike protein derived from the original Wuhan strain. The receptor was isolated from a person aged 18-60 years who received the Ad26.COV2.S COVID-19 vaccine or a placebo. The source material was peripheral blood, sampled in a trial of Ad26.COV2.S vaccine versus placebo. The rearrangement joined TRBV7-9 to TRBJ1-2, with the D gene not confidently named. The DNA sequence is TGTGCCAGCAGCTTAGTATCGGGGTCAGCGGATGGCTACACCTTC. It codes for CASSLVSGSADGYTF.